This T cell receptor beta chain comes out of a study of regulatory T cells in long-lasting Graves disease. Overall study findings and caveats: The study examined only peripheral blood, not thyroid tissue.

Construction of the TCR beta libraries employed iRepertoire HTBI primers in conjunction with Arm-PCR of CDR3 regions. TCRdb re-called the multiplex PCR reads through MiXCR, storing one row per CDR3 protein. The sample yields approximately 540,000 distinct CDR3 sequences, 12% seen once. Note on this clonotype: Its antigen is unidentified. An end of the junction does not agree with germline; a read error may underlie this.

Germline loops: CDR1 SGDLS, CDR2 YYNGEE. The CDR3 runs to 15 residues. Regarding time point: newly diagnosed GD, antithyroid drugs for less than 3 months. TCR sequences were obtained from RNA taken from PBMCs. The data also belong to a second study, concerning T cells in Graves' hyperthyroidism and ophthalmopathy. That work states: Using the HTBI primer set, a first-round RT-PCR was run on the TCR CDR3.

This TCR was sampled from a woman aged 25 to 39 with Graves disease. Sequenced material: peripheral blood mononuclear cells (PBMCs), taken at new diagnosis, from a patient treated with antithyroid drugs. V gene TRBV9 combines with J gene TRBJ1-6; possible D gene TRBD1, 6 bases. CDR3 DNA sequence: TGTGCCAGCAGCGTCTACAGGGACTTTAATTCACCCCTCCGCTTT. It codes for CASSVYRDFNSPLRF. The full variable domain, completed using reference TRBV9 and TRBJ1-6, is DSGVTQTPKHLITATGQRVTLRCSPRSGDLSVYWYQQSLDQGLQFLIQYYNGEERAKGNILERFSAQQFPDLHSELNLSSLELGDSALYFCASSVYRDFNSPLRFGNGTRLTVT.